This T cell receptor (beta chain) was documented in a study of T cells after yellow fever vaccination. Looking at the study overall: In the case of low-cell-number fractions, SMART-Seq v4 Ultra Low Input was used for preparation.

5'RACE template switching added a universal primer site and UMIs to TCR cDNA. TCRdb reprocessed the 5' RACE reads with MiXCR, giving one entry per CDR3 protein. The table shows about 130,000 distinct CDR3 sequences, with about 6.9% occurring only once. CDR1 SSHAT and CDR2 FNYEAQ come from the germline V gene (reference sequence). The CDR3 length is 13 residues. This clonotype was seen at least ten times. Its antigen remains unidentified. A read error may account for a junction end that differs from germline. Findings and limits, study-wide: Researchers cautioned that FACS-sorted repertoires could harbor abundant clonotypes contaminating from the bulk population. Booster samples showed a return of most primary-vaccination clones (around 96% CD4, around 85% CD8).

This clonotype was sampled from a man aged 25 to 40 who received the YFV17D yellow fever vaccine. The sequenced sample was CD4+ T cells sorted from PBMCs, obtained 10 days after the yellow fever booster vaccination. This chain joins TRBV7-7 and TRBJ2-2; D not resolved. The CDR3 region has the DNA TGTGCTAGCAGCGCCGGAACTGTCGGGGAGCTGTTTTTT. Protein: CASSAGTVGELFF.